The clone carrying this T cell receptor (beta chain) has a count of ten or more. As yet, its antigen is unknown. Preparation of the TCRbeta library involved a method that used unique molecular identifiers. TCRdb called the PCR reads again in MiXCR, with one record for every CDR3 protein. The sample yields about 170,000 distinct CDR3 sequences, 11% seen once. The data derive from a study of T-cell reconstitution after alpha-beta-depleted transplantation in children. Notes on the study in general: At around two months after transplant, the alpha-beta T cells were reportedly derived from several hundred expanded clones that came from non-depleted graft cells. The high TCRbeta diversity at day 60 in some patients came from surviving recipient T cells and thymic progenitors.

The ends were cut back, 5 bases at V and 5 bases at J, with 15 bases in the middle. The CDR3 totals 15 residues. This specimen consisted of PBMCs, obtained before TCRalphabeta/CD19-depleted stem cell transplant. The TCR comes from a boy between 2 and 10 years old with acute myeloid leukemia, due to receive a stem cell transplant. The chain combines TRBV12-3 or TRBV12-4 with TRBJ1-4, with D perhaps TRBD1 (5 bases). Here the CDR3 DNA reads TGTGCCAGCAGTAATGGGGGGAGGCGGAATGAAAAACTGTTTTTT. Residues: CASSNGGRRNEKLFF.